This T cell receptor beta chain comes out of a study of identical twins. General study results and limits: For out-of-frame beta sequences, excess twin sharing was weaker.

This clonotype was observed at least ten times. The antigen is undetermined. A universal primer site arose from template switching, and cDNA bore unique molecular identifiers. TCRdb passed the 5' RACE reads through MiXCR, listing each CDR3 protein once. The sample holds 200,000 to 250,000 distinct CDR3 sequences, roughly 7% seen once. This sample was also put to use in a study of yellow fever vaccine responses in identical twins.

The sample comprised memory (CD45RO+) T cells sorted from blood. This clonotype was obtained from a woman aged 18-29 years in good health.

The CDR3 sequence is CASSSPGLASYEQFF. The CDR3 region has the DNA TGTGCCAGCAGCTCGCCGGGACTAGCGTCTTATGAGCAGTTCTTC. The chain combines TRBV11-2 with TRBJ2-1; 10 bases line up with TRBD2. Germline CDR1 reads SGHAT; CDR2 reads FQNNGV. The V gene end was trimmed by 4 bases and the J gene end by 8 bases; junction bases not matched to a gene: 8. The CDR3 runs 15 residues.